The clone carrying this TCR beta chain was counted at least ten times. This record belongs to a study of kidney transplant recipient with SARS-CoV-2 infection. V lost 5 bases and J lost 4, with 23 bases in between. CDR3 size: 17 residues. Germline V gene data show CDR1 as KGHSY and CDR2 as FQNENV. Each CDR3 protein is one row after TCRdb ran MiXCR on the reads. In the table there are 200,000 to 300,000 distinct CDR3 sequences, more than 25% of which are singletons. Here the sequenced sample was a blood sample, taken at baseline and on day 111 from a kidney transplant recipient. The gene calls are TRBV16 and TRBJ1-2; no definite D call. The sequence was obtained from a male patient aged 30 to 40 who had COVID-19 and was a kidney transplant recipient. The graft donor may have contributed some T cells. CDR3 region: CASSESTVVRKTYGYTF. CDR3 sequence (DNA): TGTGCCAGCAGCGAGTCGACGGTCGTTAGAAAGACCTATGGCTACACCTTC.